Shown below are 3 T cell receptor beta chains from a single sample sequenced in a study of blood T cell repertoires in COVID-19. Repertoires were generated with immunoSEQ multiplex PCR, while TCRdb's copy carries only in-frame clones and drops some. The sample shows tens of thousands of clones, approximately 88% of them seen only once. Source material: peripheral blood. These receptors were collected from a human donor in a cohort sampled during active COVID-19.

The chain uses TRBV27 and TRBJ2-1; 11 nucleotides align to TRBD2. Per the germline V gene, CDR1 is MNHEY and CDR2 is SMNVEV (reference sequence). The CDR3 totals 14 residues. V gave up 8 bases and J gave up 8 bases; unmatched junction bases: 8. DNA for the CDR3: TGTGCCAGCGCGGGTAGCGGGAGGGCCTATGAGCAGTTCTTC. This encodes CASAGSGRAYEQFF.

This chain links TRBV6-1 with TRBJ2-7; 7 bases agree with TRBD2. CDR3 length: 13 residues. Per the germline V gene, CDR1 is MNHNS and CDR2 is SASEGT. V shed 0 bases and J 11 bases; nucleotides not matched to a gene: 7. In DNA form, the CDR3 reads TGTGCCAGCAGTGAAGCGGGGGGGATAAGTGAGTACTTC. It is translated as CASSEAGGISEYF.

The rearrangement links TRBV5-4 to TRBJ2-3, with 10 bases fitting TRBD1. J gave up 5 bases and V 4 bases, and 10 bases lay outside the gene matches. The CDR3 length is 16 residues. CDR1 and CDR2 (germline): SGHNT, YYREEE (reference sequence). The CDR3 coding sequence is TGTGCCAGCAGCATTCGTGGGACAGGGGCCAAAGATACGCAGTATTTT. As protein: CASSIRGTGAKDTQYF.